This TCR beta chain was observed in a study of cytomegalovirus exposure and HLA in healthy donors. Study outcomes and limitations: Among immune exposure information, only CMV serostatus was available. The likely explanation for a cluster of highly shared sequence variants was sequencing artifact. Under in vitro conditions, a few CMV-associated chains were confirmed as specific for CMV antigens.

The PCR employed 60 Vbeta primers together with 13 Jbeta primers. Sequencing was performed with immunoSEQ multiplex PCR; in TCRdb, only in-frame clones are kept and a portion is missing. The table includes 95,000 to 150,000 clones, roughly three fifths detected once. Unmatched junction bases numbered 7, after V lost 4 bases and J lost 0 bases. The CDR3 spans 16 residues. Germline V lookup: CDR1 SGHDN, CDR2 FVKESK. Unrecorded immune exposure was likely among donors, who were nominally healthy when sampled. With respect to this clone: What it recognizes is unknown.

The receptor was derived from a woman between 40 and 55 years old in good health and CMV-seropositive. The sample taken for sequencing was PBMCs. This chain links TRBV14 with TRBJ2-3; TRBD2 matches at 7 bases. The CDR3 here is CASSPQSGVSTDTQYF. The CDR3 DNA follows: TGTGCCAGCAGCCCACAGAGCGGGGTTAGCACAGATACGCAGTATTTT.